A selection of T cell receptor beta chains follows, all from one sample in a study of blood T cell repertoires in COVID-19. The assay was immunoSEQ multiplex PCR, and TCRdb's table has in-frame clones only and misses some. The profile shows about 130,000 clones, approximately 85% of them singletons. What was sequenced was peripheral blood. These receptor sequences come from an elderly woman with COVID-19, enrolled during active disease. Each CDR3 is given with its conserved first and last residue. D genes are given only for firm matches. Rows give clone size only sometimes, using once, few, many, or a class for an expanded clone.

CDR3aa: CTRQGFDTQYF
CDR3nt: TGCACCAGACAGGGGTTCGATACGCAGTATTTT
v_gene: TRBV20-1
abundance: once
d_gene: TRBD1
j_gene: TRBJ2-3

CDR3aa: CASSTPGVKKPEAFF
CDR3nt: TGTGCCAGCAGCACCCCGGGGGTCAAGAAGCCTGAAGCTTTCTTT
v_gene: TRBV28
abundance: .
d_gene: .
j_gene: TRBJ1-1

CDR3aa: CASSQDLSSGSYEQYF
CDR3nt: TGCGCCAGCAGCCAAGATCTCTCTAGCGGATCTTACGAGCAGTACTTC
v_gene: TRBV4-3
abundance: once
d_gene: TRBD2
j_gene: TRBJ2-7

CDR3aa: CASSQTGGGYNSPLHF
CDR3nt: TGTGCCAGTAGCCAGACAGGGGGCGGGTATAATTCACCCCTCCACTTT
v_gene: TRBV19
abundance: .
d_gene: TRBD1
j_gene: TRBJ1-6

CDR3aa: CASSGGVGTEAFF
CDR3nt: TGTGCCAGCAGTGGGGGCGTCGGCACTGAAGCTTTCTTT
v_gene: TRBV6-6
abundance: .
d_gene: .
j_gene: TRBJ1-1

CDR3aa: CASSYSPNEKLFF
CDR3nt: TGTGCCAGCAGTTACTCCCCGAATGAAAAACTGTTTTTT
v_gene: TRBV6-5
abundance: .
d_gene: .
j_gene: TRBJ1-4

CDR3aa: CASSLASDGNTIYF
CDR3nt: TGTGCCAGCAGCTTAGCGTCAGATGGAAACACCATATATTTT
v_gene: TRBV7-9
abundance: few
d_gene: .
j_gene: TRBJ1-3

CDR3aa: CASGRRGNEQFF
CDR3nt: TGTGCCAGCGGGCGCAGGGGCAATGAGCAGTTCTTC
v_gene: TRBV6-5
abundance: .
d_gene: .
j_gene: TRBJ2-1

CDR3aa: CAGSLWGQVSYNEQFF
CDR3nt: TGTGCCGGCAGCTTATGGGGGCAAGTCTCCTACAATGAGCAGTTCTTC
v_gene: TRBV7-2
abundance: .
d_gene: .
j_gene: TRBJ2-1

CDR3aa: CARTNMEISYEQYF
CDR3nt: TGTGCCAGGACCAACATGGAGATCTCCTACGAGCAGTACTTC
v_gene: TRBV21-1
abundance: .
d_gene: .
j_gene: TRBJ2-7

CDR3aa: CASSPGGSGSNQPQHF
CDR3nt: TGTGCCAGCTCACCGGGGGGTTCAGGCAGCAATCAGCCCCAGCATTTT
v_gene: TRBV18
abundance: .
d_gene: .
j_gene: TRBJ1-5

CDR3aa: CASSPPGLAGGTGNEQFF
CDR3nt: TGTGCCAGCTCACCACCCGGACTAGCGGGGGGAACGGGAAATGAGCAGTTCTTC
v_gene: TRBV18
abundance: .
d_gene: TRBD2
j_gene: TRBJ2-1

CDR3aa: CASSQSYEQYF
CDR3nt: TGTGCCAGCAGCCAGTCTTACGAGCAGTACTTC
v_gene: TRBV14
abundance: .
d_gene: .
j_gene: TRBJ2-7

CDR3aa: CATKQGQGPNQPQHF
CDR3nt: TGTGCCACCAAGCAGGGACAGGGACCCAATCAGCCCCAGCATTTT
v_gene: TRBV10-3
abundance: .
d_gene: TRBD1
j_gene: TRBJ1-5

CDR3aa: CASSLGSGYGYTF
CDR3nt: TGTGCCAGCAGCTTGGGTTCGGGCTATGGCTACACCTTC
v_gene: TRBV7-2
abundance: .
d_gene: .
j_gene: TRBJ1-2

CDR3aa: CASSEVEGASPLHF
CDR3nt: TGTGCCAGCAGTGAGGTGGAGGGCGCGTCACCCCTCCACTTT
v_gene: TRBV2
abundance: few
d_gene: .
j_gene: TRBJ1-6

CDR3aa: CASSSLAGLFRTNEKLFF
CDR3nt: TGTGCCAGCAGCTCGTTGGCAGGGCTCTTCAGGACTAATGAAAAACTGTTTTTT
v_gene: TRBV5-6
abundance: .
d_gene: .
j_gene: TRBJ1-4

CDR3aa: CASSLDIQVYTEAFF
CDR3nt: TGCGCCAGCAGCTTGGATATTCAGGTATACACTGAAGCTTTCTTT
v_gene: TRBV5-1
abundance: .
d_gene: .
j_gene: TRBJ1-1

CDR3aa: CASSSGPGRNQPQHF
CDR3nt: TGTGCCAGTAGCTCGGGTCCGGGAAGAAATCAGCCCCAGCATTTT
v_gene: TRBV19
abundance: .
d_gene: .
j_gene: TRBJ1-5